The 3 T cell receptor beta chains reported below all come from one sample, sequenced in a study of CD8 T cells in Susac syndrome (dated by TCRdb to the late 2010s). Receptor libraries were prepared by the immunoSEQ multiplex PCR assay. RNA was extracted using the RNeasy kit, and roughly 0.45 to 1 microgram was reverse transcribed with random hexamers. Clones were called with MiXCR by TCRdb after fastp trimmed the public reads at Q25, and only in-frame beta chains were retained. Each CDR3 protein gets just one entry, which takes the most common genes and DNA from the rows behind it. The sample yields 150,000 to 160,000 distinct CDR3 sequences; less than 97% were counted once. The top ten clones comprise 0.15% of the sample. The sample taken for sequencing was CD8+ T cells from PBMCs. These receptors all come from a human donor with multiple sclerosis.

The chain links TRBV13 to TRBJ2-1, with 9 positions matching TRBD2. V dropped 6 bases and J dropped 8; count of bases not matched to a gene: 8. Per the germline V gene, CDR1 is PRHDT and CDR2 is FYEKMQ (reference sequence). The CDR3 contains 14 residues. The CDR3 DNA reads TGTGCCAGCAGAGAAGCGGGGGGTGTCTATGAGCAGTTCTTC. The encoded protein is CASREAGGVYEQFF.

The chain carries TRBV12-3 or TRBV12-4 and TRBJ2-7; no reliable D call. V dropped 6 bases and J dropped 3 bases, with 12 bases sitting between them. This CDR3 has 13 amino acids. The CDR3 sequence: CASSPDPLYEQYF. The CDR3 coding sequence is TGTGCCAGCAGCCCGGACCCACTCTACGAGCAGTACTTC.

A single count supports this clonotype. This chain links TRBV12-3 or TRBV12-4 with TRBJ2-7; tentative D call: TRBD1 (5 bases). V lost 3 bases and J 0 bases, leaving 9 bases between the germline ends. The CDR3 covers 14 residues. The CDR3 coding sequence is TGTGCCAGCAGTTTTGCAGGGCCCTCCTACGAGCAGTACGTC. The encoded protein is CASSFAGPSYEQYV.